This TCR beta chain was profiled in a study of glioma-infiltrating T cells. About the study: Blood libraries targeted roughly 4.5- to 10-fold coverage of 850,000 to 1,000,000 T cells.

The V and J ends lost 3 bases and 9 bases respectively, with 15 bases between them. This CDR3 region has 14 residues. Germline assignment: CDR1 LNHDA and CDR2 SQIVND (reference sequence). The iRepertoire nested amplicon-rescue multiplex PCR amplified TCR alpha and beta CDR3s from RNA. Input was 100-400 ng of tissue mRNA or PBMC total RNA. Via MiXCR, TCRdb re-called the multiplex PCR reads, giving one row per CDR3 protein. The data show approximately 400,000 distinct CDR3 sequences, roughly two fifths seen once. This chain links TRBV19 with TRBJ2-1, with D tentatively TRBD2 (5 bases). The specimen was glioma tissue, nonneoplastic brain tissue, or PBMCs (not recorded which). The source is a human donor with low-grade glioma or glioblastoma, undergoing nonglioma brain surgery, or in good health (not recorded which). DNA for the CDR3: TGTGCCAGTAGTATCACTAGAGGTTGGGGTGAGCAGTTCTTC. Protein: CASSITRGWGEQFF. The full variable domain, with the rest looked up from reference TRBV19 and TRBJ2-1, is DGGITQSPKYLFRKEGQNVTLSCEQNLNHDAMYWYRQDPGQGLRLIYYSQIVNDFQKGDIAEGYSVSREKKESFPLTVTSAQKNPTAFYLCASSITRGWGEQFFGPGTRLTVL.